The 26 T cell receptor beta chains below all came from one sample that was sequenced in a study of T cell changes during pregnancy in multiple sclerosis. Some clones are missing from TCRdb's copy, which holds only in-frame ones; the method was immunoSEQ multiplex PCR. The sample lists about 49,000 clones, about 90% occurring once. Specimen: peripheral blood, collected after pregnancy. These TCRs come from a female donor in good health, enrolled as a control in a pregnancy study.

Points on this clone: This same CDR3 is encoded by further DNA sequences in the sample. The chain recombines TRBV6-5 with TRBJ2-5; 13 bases map to TRBD2. V was pared by 0 bases and J by 3 bases, with 1 base of the junction left unmatched. The CDR3 contains 16 residues. Germline CDR1 and CDR2: MNHEY and SVGAGI. CDR3 sequence (DNA): TGTGCCAGCAGTTACTCCGGGACTAGCGGGGAAGAGACCCAGTACTTC. Protein sequence: CASSYSGTSGEETQYF.

This chain joins TRBV5-1 and TRBJ2-5; D may be TRBD2 (6 bases). Germline loops: CDR1 SGHRS, CDR2 YFSETQ. This CDR3 is 15 amino acids long. V was cut by 4 bases and J by 4 bases, with 17 bases left in between. CDR3 amino acids: CASSTPGSPRETQYF. DNA of the CDR3: TGCGCCAGCAGCACGCCCGGGAGCCCCAGAGAGACCCAGTACTTC.

The chain employs TRBV4-3 and TRBJ2-3, with D possibly TRBD2 on 6 matching bases. Trimming took off 1 base at V and 4 bases at J, with 12 bases between the two ends. The CDR3 extends over 15 amino acids. In germline, CDR1 is LGHNA, CDR2 YSLEER. For the CDR3, the DNA is TGCGCCAGCAGCCAAGGTACCTCTAGCGCAGATACGCAGTATTTT. Translated: CASSQGTSSADTQYF.

This sequence joins TRBV15 and TRBJ2-2; TRBD1 is a possible D gene (5 bases). CDR1 LNHNV and CDR2 YYDKDF come from the germline V gene (reference sequence). The CDR3 runs 14 residues. V was shortened by 6 bases and J by 6 bases, with 14 bases between the two germline ends. DNA for the CDR3: TGTGCCACCAGGTCGTATCAGGGTTCCGGGGAGCTGTTTTTT. Protein: CATRSYQGSGELFF.

The chain has TRBV5-1 and TRBJ2-1; D is possibly TRBD2 (5 bases). From germline, CDR1 is SGHRS and CDR2 YFSETQ. The length of the CDR3 is 16 residues. Trimming stripped 1 base from V and 0 bases from J, with 11 bases between. CDR3 coding DNA: TGCGCCAGCAGCTTGAGCATAGACTACTCCTACAATGAGCAGTTCTTC. This codes for CASSLSIDYSYNEQFF.

The genes are TRBV6-1 and TRBJ1-2; the D is unclear. The germline V and J ends were trimmed by 7 bases and 4 bases, with 7 bases remaining between them. Germline loops: CDR1 MNHNS, CDR2 SASEGT. This CDR3 has 11 residues. In DNA, the CDR3 is TGTGCCAGCATTGCAGTCTATGGCTACACCTTC. Its translation: CASIAVYGYTF.

V is TRBV25-1 and J is TRBJ1-4; D ambiguous. The germline CDR1 and CDR2 sequences are MGHDK and SYGVNS. Trimming stripped 2 bases from V and 7 bases from J, with 2 bases between. This CDR3 contains 11 residues. The CDR3 spells CASSELEKLFF. The CDR3 DNA is TGTGCCAGCAGTGAACTTGAAAAACTGTTTTTT.

The chain uses TRBV28 and TRBJ1-1, with D possibly being TRBD1 (6 bases). The CDR3 length is 15 residues. Trimming stripped 4 bases from V and 4 bases from J, with 16 bases between. Germline V lookup: CDR1 MDHEN, CDR2 SYDVKM. CDR3 region: CASSSGTLKGTEAFF. CDR3 in DNA: TGTGCCAGCAGTTCGGGGACACTCAAGGGCACTGAAGCTTTCTTT. Full variable domain (missing parts from reference TRBV28 and TRBJ1-1): DVKVTQSSRYLVKRTGEKVFLECVQDMDHENMFWYRQDPGLGLRLIYFSYDVKMKEKGDIPEGYSVSREKKERFSLILESASTNQTSMYLCASSSGTLKGTEAFFGQGTRLTVV.

The CDR3 DNA follows: TGTGCCAGCAGCGTCGGGACTAGCAGTTACAATGAGCAGTTCTTC. Translating gives CASSVGTSSYNEQFF. The chain has TRBV9 and TRBJ2-1; 9 bases align to TRBD2. The CDR3 runs 15 residues. V lost 2 bases to trimming and J lost 4 bases; unmatched junction nucleotides: 4. CDR1 and CDR2 (germline): SGDLS, YYNGEE.

The chain couples TRBV5-4 to TRBJ2-7, with 8 positions matching TRBD2. This CDR3 is 15 amino acids long. J lost 1 base, V lost 1 base, and 4 bases had no gene match. Germline V gene sequence: CDR1 SGHNT, CDR2 YYREEE (reference sequence). CDR3 sequence reads: CASSLRREVSYEQYF. The CDR3 DNA reads as TGTGCCAGCAGCTTGAGGCGGGAGGTATCCTACGAGCAGTACTTC.

The V call is TRBV28, the J call TRBJ1-5, with D possibly TRBD1 on 6 matching bases. The V gene lost 3 bases and the J gene lost 2 bases, with 14 bases spanning the gap. The CDR3 has 16 amino acids. CDR1 and CDR2 from the germline V gene are MDHEN and SYDVKM. This chain's CDR3 is CASSFTGGSGNQPQHF. CDR3 nucleotide sequence: TGTGCCAGCAGTTTCACGGGGGGCAGCGGCAATCAGCCCCAGCATTTT.

This chain links TRBV13 with TRBJ1-3, with D possibly matching TRBD1 (6 bases). CDR1 is PRHDT, CDR2 FYEKMQ, per germline (reference sequence). The CDR3 extends over 15 amino acids. Trimming stripped 3 bases from V and 7 bases from J, with 16 bases between. DNA for the CDR3: TGTGCCAGCAGCTTTCTCAGGGGAAATCCGAACACCATATATTTT. Its protein product is CASSFLRGNPNTIYF.

The chain has TRBV7-9 and TRBJ2-1, with TRBD2 as a possible D gene (6 bases). The germline V gene encodes CDR1 SEHNR and CDR2 FQNEAQ (reference sequence). The CDR3 loop spans 13 amino acids. Trimming took 6 bases from V and 8 from J, leaving 14 bases between them. The CDR3 spells CASSPREKDEQFF. The CDR3 region has the DNA TGTGCCAGCAGTCCACGGGAGAAGGATGAGCAGTTCTTC. The whole variable domain, remainder taken from reference TRBV7-9 and TRBJ2-1, is DTGVSQNPRHKITKRGQNVTFRCDPISEHNRLYWYRQTLGQGPEFLTYFQNEAQLEKSRLLSDRFSAERPKGSFSTLEIQRTEQGDSAMYLCASSPREKDEQFFGPGTRLTVL.

The chain recombines TRBV29-1 with TRBJ2-1; 14 bases fit TRBD2. Germline CDR1 reads SQVTM; CDR2 reads ANQGSEA. Unmatched junction bases numbered 9, after V lost 5 bases and J lost 9 bases. The CDR3 loop spans 15 amino acids. In DNA, the CDR3 is TGCAGCGTTAATCCGGGACTAGCGGGGGCGGGTGAGCAGTTCTTC. Its protein is CSVNPGLAGAGEQFF.

The rearrangement joins TRBV4-2 to TRBJ1-1; D unresolved. The CDR3 runs 16 residues. The V end was cut by 3 bases, the J end by 0 bases, with 14 bases between. CDR1 and CDR2 (germline): LGHNA, YNFKEQ. Written as DNA, the CDR3 is TGTGCCAGCAGCCAGATCGCCGGGAGAATGAACACTGAAGCTTTCTTT. Translation: CASSQIAGRMNTEAFF.

The rearrangement links TRBV29-1 to TRBJ2-1; 12 nucleotides match TRBD2. The length of the CDR3 is 15 residues. J was trimmed by 9 bases and V by 4 bases; bases with no gene match: 10. Per germline, CDR1 SQVTM and CDR2 ANQGSEA. The DNA for the CDR3 is TGCAGCGTTGGCAAGACTAGCGGGAGAGGGGGTGAGCAGTTCTTC. Translating gives CSVGKTSGRGGEQFF.

The chain has TRBV29-1 and TRBJ1-2; 7 positions match TRBD1. The CDR3 length is 14 residues. CDR1 and CDR2 (germline): SQVTM, ANQGSEA. Germline trimming cut 6 bases from V and 5 bases from J; bases unmatched to any gene: 12. The DNA of the CDR3 is TGCAGCGTGGCCGGGACAGAGAAAATATATGGCTACACCTTC. Translating it yields CSVAGTEKIYGYTF.

The chain has TRBV28 and TRBJ1-5, with no clear D. Germline V gene lookup returns CDR1 MDHEN and CDR2 SYDVKM. The CDR3 runs to 15 residues. V was pared by 5 bases and J by 1 base, with 12 bases between. The CDR3 DNA reads as TGTGCCAGCAGTCCCGTTGGAGGGAGCAATCAGCCCCAGCATTTT. Protein: CASSPVGGSNQPQHF.

This clone was counted a single time. The V and J genes are TRBV2 and TRBJ2-4, with D perhaps TRBD2 (5 bases). CDR1 is SNHLY and CDR2 is FYNNEI in the germline V gene. V was pared by 2 bases and J by 1 base, with 9 bases between. This CDR3 comprises 15 residues. CDR3 loop: CASSEWGDAKNIQYF. In DNA, the CDR3 is TGTGCCAGCAGTGAATGGGGAGATGCCAAAAACATTCAGTACTTC.

The chain employs TRBV28 and TRBJ1-6; D is undetermined. CDR1 MDHEN and CDR2 SYDVKM come from the germline V gene. The CDR3 has 14 amino acids. Trimming stripped 8 bases from V and 10 bases from J, with 18 bases between. The CDR3, as DNA: TGTGCCAGCGGGGAGGCTGGGCGAGGATCACCCCTCCACTTT. This codes for CASGEAGRGSPLHF.

This clone was picked up a small number of times. The V call is TRBV4-1, the J call TRBJ1-5, with 9 bases lining up with TRBD1. In germline, CDR1 is MGHRA, CDR2 YSYEKL. Trimming cost V 4 bases and J 7 bases; bases outside gene matches: 5. This CDR3 spans 14 amino acids. The CDR3 loop is CASSPRTGEQPQHF. CDR3 nucleotides: TGCGCCAGCAGCCCCCGGACAGGGGAGCAGCCCCAGCATTTT.

The genes are TRBV4-2 and TRBJ2-4, with a weak D call TRBD1 (5 bases). There are 15 residues in the CDR3. The V end was cut by 0 bases, the J end by 0 bases, with 6 bases between. Per the germline V gene, CDR1 is LGHNA and CDR2 is YNFKEQ. The chain's CDR3 is CASSQEGPAKNIQYF. The CDR3 bases are TGTGCCAGCAGCCAAGAGGGGCCAGCCAAAAACATTCAGTACTTC.

V and J are TRBV19 and TRBJ2-7; TRBD1 matches at 7 bases. This CDR3 region has 14 residues. The germline CDR1 and CDR2 sequences are LNHDA and SQIVND (reference sequence). Trimming at V came to 5 bases and at J to 0 bases, leaving 4 bases not matched to a gene. CDR3: CASSLGDSSYEQYF. The CDR3 nucleotides are TGTGCCAGTAGTTTGGGGGACAGCTCCTACGAGCAGTACTTC.

The chain couples TRBV6-1 to TRBJ2-2, with TRBD1 identical over 9 bases. The germline CDR1 and CDR2 sequences are MNHNS and SASEGT. V was pared by 6 bases and J by 8 bases, with 4 bases of the junction left unmatched. The CDR3 consists of 13 residues. The CDR3 DNA is TGTGCCAGCAGACAGGGGGCGGCGGGGGAGCTGTTTTTT. Translating gives CASRQGAAGELFF.

J is TRBJ2-1 and V is TRBV4-3; possibly TRBD2 for D (5 bases). Per germline, CDR1 LGHNA and CDR2 YSLEER. Trimming took 1 base from V and 8 from J, leaving 18 bases between them. The CDR3 has 16 amino acids. The CDR3 reads CASSQGWASLGHEQFF. For the CDR3, the DNA is TGCGCCAGCAGCCAAGGATGGGCTAGCTTAGGGCATGAGCAGTTCTTC.

V and J are TRBV7-9 and TRBJ1-1; possibly TRBD1 for D (6 bases). Germline V lookup: CDR1 SEHNR, CDR2 FQNEAQ (reference sequence). Trimming pared 3 bases from V and 2 bases from J, leaving 10 bases between. The CDR3 runs to 14 residues. The CDR3 sequence: CASSFHRVNTEAFF. The CDR3 DNA is TGTGCCAGCAGCTTCCACAGGGTCAACACTGAAGCTTTCTTT.